This TCR beta chain was profiled in a study of T cell changes during pregnancy in multiple sclerosis. Clones were sequenced by immunoSEQ multiplex PCR, and TCRdb holds only the in-frame ones, with some missing. Of 30,000 to 50,000 clones in the sample, 85% to 95% were seen once. Trimming removed 2 bases from V and 8 bases from J, with 15 bases in between. Germline values: CDR1 MGHRA, CDR2 YSYEKL. This CDR3 is 15 amino acids long. Sequencing was performed on CD4+ T cells from peripheral blood mononuclear cells, taken after pregnancy. This TCR came from a female donor with multiple sclerosis, enrolled in a pregnancy study. The chain uses TRBV4-1 and TRBJ1-4; a possible D gene is TRBD1 (5 bases). CDR3 nucleotide sequence: TGCGCCAGCAGCCAACCGGGAAAGCGGGGGGAAAAACTGTTTTTT. Translating gives CASSQPGKRGEKLFF.